The next 24 T cell receptor beta chains were all read from a single sample in a study of CD8 T cells in ankylosing spondylitis. Study-level findings and limits: Seemingly distinctive of ankylosing spondylitis blood was a TCR beta motif formed by eight highly homologous variants.

TCRdb passed the 5' RACE reads through MiXCR, listing each CDR3 protein once. This table has hundreds of thousands of distinct CDR3 sequences, approximately 11% appearing once. Their antigens are not known. What was sequenced was blood, either unsorted or a sorted T cell fraction (not recorded which). The source is a male donor with ankylosing spondylitis.

This clonotype was seen at least ten times. The V call is TRBV4-2, the J call TRBJ1-4, with D tentatively TRBD1 (6 bases). The CDR3 has 14 residues. Trimming removed 0 bases at V and 13 bases at J, with 15 bases between. CDR1 LGHNA and CDR2 YNFKEQ come from the germline V gene. The CDR3 sequence is CASSQDLGGGGLFF. The CDR3 region has the DNA TGTGCCAGCAGCCAAGATTTAGGGGGGGGCGGACTGTTTTTT.

In this sample, this clonotype turned up a few times. This chain links TRBV5-1 with TRBJ2-7; 9 bases match TRBD2. V shed 6 bases, J shed 5 bases, and the junction held 18 bases outside the gene matches. Per germline, CDR1 SGHRS and CDR2 YFSETQ. The CDR3 sequence is 17 residues long. CDR3 sequence reads: CASTSPPASGIVNEQYF. The CDR3 DNA reads TGCGCCAGCACATCTCCCCCGGCTAGCGGGATAGTCAACGAGCAGTACTTC. The variable domain in full, with the rest retrieved from reference TRBV5-1 and TRBJ2-7, is KAGVTQTPRYLIKTRGQQVTLSCSPISGHRSVSWYQQTPGQGLQFLFEYFSETQRNKGNFPGRFSGRQFSNSRSEMNVSTLELGDSALYLCASTSPPASGIVNEQYFGPGTRLTVT.

This clonotype was detected only once. The chain carries TRBV11-3 and TRBJ2-3, with D unresolved. Per the germline V gene, CDR1 is SGHNT and CDR2 is YENEEA. Trimming removed 5 bases at V and 0 bases at J, with 9 bases between. This CDR3 is 14 amino acids long. The CDR3 nucleotides are TGTGCCAGCAGCGCTGCGGCAAGCACAGATACGCAGTATTTT. It encodes CASSAAASTDTQYF.

This clonotype was picked up a small number of times. J is TRBJ1-1 and V is TRBV21-1; TRBD1, the table's D call, lacks a check against the DNA. TRBV21-1 has pseudogene status. CDR3 length equals 17 residues. The CDR3, as DNA: TGTGCCAGCAGCAAAGAAAGGCCGGGACAGATGAACACTGAAGCTTTCTTT. It specifies CASSKERPGQMNTEAFF.

The J gene is TRBJ1-4, the V gene TRBV5-1; no firm D call. The germline V gene encodes CDR1 SGHRS and CDR2 YFSETQ. The CDR3 length is 16 residues. V shed 0 bases and J shed 0 bases, with 9 bases lying between them. CDR3 DNA: TGCGCCAGCAGCTTGGCCAGAGCAGCAACTAATGAAAAACTGTTTTTT. Protein product: CASSLARAATNEKLFF. The variable domain in full, with the rest retrieved from reference TRBV5-1 and TRBJ1-4, is KAGVTQTPRYLIKTRGQQVTLSCSPISGHRSVSWYQQTPGQGLQFLFEYFSETQRNKGNFPGRFSGRQFSNSRSEMNVSTLELGDSALYLCASSLARAATNEKLFFGSGTQLSVL.

V is TRBV5-5 and J is TRBJ1-2; D possibly corresponds to TRBD1 (6 bases). V dropped 5 bases and J dropped 4 bases, with 18 bases sitting between them. CDR1 and CDR2 (germline): SGHKS, YYEKEE (reference sequence). The CDR3 sequence is 15 residues long. The CDR3 DNA reads TGTGCCAGCAGGCAAACAGGGCTTACACTCTATGGCTACACCTTC. It translates to CASRQTGLTLYGYTF.

This clonotype turned up a few times. The CDR3 sequence is CASSPGQGGDNEQFF. CDR3 nucleotides: TGTGCCAGCTCCCCGGGACAGGGCGGAGACAATGAGCAGTTCTTC. The genes are TRBV11-3 and TRBJ2-1; 9 bases map to TRBD1. This CDR3 is 15 amino acids long. The ends lost 8 bases at V and 5 bases at J; junction bases unmatched: 10. CDR1 is SGHNT, CDR2 YENEEA, per germline.

This clonotype has a handful of counts. CDR3 DNA sequence: TGTGCCAGCAGTTACTCGTCTAGCGGGAGGAAAGAGCAGTTCTTC. Protein product: CASSYSSSGRKEQFF. The V call is TRBV6-5, the J call TRBJ2-1, with 11 bases aligning to TRBD2. CDR1 MNHEY and CDR2 SVGAGI come from the germline V gene. The CDR3 has 15 residues. V gave up 0 bases and J gave up 10 bases; unmatched junction bases: 5.

In the case of this clonotype: A much larger clone is a single base away; this may be a read error. V usage is TRBV12-3 or TRBV12-4 and J usage is TRBJ2-3; 13 bases match TRBD2. CDR3 length equals 15 residues. The CDR3 region has the DNA TGTGCCAGCAGCGGACTAGCGGGAGTTCCAGATAAGCAGTATTTT. Its protein is CASSGLAGVPDKQYF.

This clonotype was seen a handful of times. V gene TRBV29-1 combines with J gene TRBJ2-1; 7 nucleotides line up with TRBD2. Germline trimming cut 1 base from V and 7 bases from J; bases unmatched to any gene: 1. Germline values: CDR1 SQVTM, CDR2 ANQGSEA. This CDR3 spans 12 amino acids. CDR3 DNA: TGCAGCGTTGAAGTAGCGGGTAATGAGCAGTTCTTC. It translates to CSVEVAGNEQFF.

At least ten counts were recorded for this clonotype. The rearrangement links TRBV5-1 to TRBJ2-2; TRBD2 is a possible D gene (6 bases). The CDR3 runs 16 residues. V was cut by 0 bases and J by 0 bases, with 9 bases left in between. The germline gives CDR1 SGHRS, CDR2 YFSETQ. The CDR3 reads CASSLGLASNTGELFF. CDR3 DNA sequence: TGCGCCAGCAGCTTGGGTCTAGCGTCGAACACCGGGGAGCTGTTTTTT.

This clonotype was found a few times. The chain uses TRBV2 and TRBJ2-3, with D maybe TRBD1 (5 bases). Trimming stripped 3 bases from V and 1 base from J, with 23 bases between. There are 19 residues in the CDR3. Germline assignment: CDR1 SNHLY and CDR2 FYNNEI. The CDR3 region is CASSDTNRGLLRGTDTQYF. The CDR3 nucleotides read TGTGCCAGCAGTGATACGAATAGGGGCCTACTAAGAGGCACAGATACGCAGTATTTT.

For this clonotype: A junction boundary mismatches the germline segment, possibly from a read error. V is TRBV4-2 and J is TRBJ2-3, with D maybe TRBD1 (5 bases). This CDR3 spans 16 amino acids. The germline V gene encodes CDR1 LGHNA and CDR2 YNFKEQ. The CDR3 DNA reads as TGTGCCAGCAGCCAAGGGGGCGCCCTCAGCATAGATACGCAGTATTTT. Amino acids: CASSQGGALSIDTQYF.

This clonotype was detected a few times. This sequence joins TRBV27 and TRBJ2-1; D ambiguous. The CDR3 is made up of 12 amino acids. V dropped 11 bases and J dropped 7 bases, with 15 bases sitting between them. Germline V lookup: CDR1 MNHEY, CDR2 SMNVEV (reference sequence). The CDR3 reads CASKSVGNEQFF. CDR3 DNA: TGTGCCTCGAAGTCGGTGGGGAATGAGCAGTTCTTC.

The chain is built from TRBV20-1 and TRBJ1-6; D possibly corresponds to TRBD1 (6 bases). Trimming took off 4 bases at V and 10 bases at J, with 26 bases between the two ends. This CDR3 has 17 residues. Germline CDR1 is DFQATT and CDR2 is SNEGSKA (reference sequence). This CDR3 is CSAILINRDIGLSPLHF. The DNA for the CDR3 is TGCAGTGCTATTCTAATTAACCGGGACATCGGTTTGTCACCCCTCCACTTT.

The chain uses TRBV6-6 and TRBJ1-6, with D uncertain. This CDR3 has 13 amino acids. Trimming stripped 7 bases from V and 7 bases from J, with 11 bases between. Germline-derived CDR1 and CDR2 are MNHNY and SVGAGI (reference sequence). CDR3 sequence: CASKNPGNSPLHF. The CDR3 bases are TGTGCCAGCAAAAATCCGGGCAATTCACCCCTCCACTTT.

This rearrangement joins TRBV6-1 to TRBJ1-5; D is unresolved. CDR3 length: 14 amino acids. Germline CDR1 and CDR2: MNHNS and SASEGT. V was shortened by 8 bases and J by 0 bases, with 11 bases between the two germline ends. CDR3 coding DNA: TGTGCCAGCGAAGGCAGAAATAGCAATCAGCCCCAGCATTTT. It encodes CASEGRNSNQPQHF.

The V call is TRBV7-2, the J call TRBJ1-3, with D maybe TRBD1 (5 bases). The CDR3 is 14 amino acids. Germline values: CDR1 SGHTA, CDR2 FQGNSA. Trimming shortened V by 6 bases and J by 1 base, and 10 bases separated the two germline ends. The CDR3 sequence: CASRPTGSGNTIYF. DNA for the CDR3: TGTGCCAGCAGACCTACAGGATCTGGAAACACCATATATTTT.

This clonotype appeared a few times. The chain carries TRBV11-2 and TRBJ2-3, with D possibly matching TRBD1 (6 bases). V lost 1 base, J lost 4 bases, and 24 bases lay in between. The CDR3 has 19 amino acids. CDR1 and CDR2 from the germline V gene are SGHAT and FQNNGV. CDR3 in DNA: TGTGCCAGCAGCTTAGTTCCCCTTCTATCAGGGGTTAATGCAGATACGCAGTATTTT. Amino acids: CASSLVPLLSGVNADTQYF.

The table lists this clonotype with a few counts. V gene TRBV12-3 or TRBV12-4 combines with J gene TRBJ1-4; 7 bases agree with TRBD1. This CDR3 is 13 amino acids long. Germline trimming cut 6 bases from V and 14 bases from J; bases unmatched to any gene: 12. The CDR3 sequence is CASSPPPGTDLFF. In nucleotides, the CDR3 is TGTGCCAGCAGCCCACCGCCTGGGACAGACCTGTTTTTT.

This clonotype was seen many times. J is TRBJ2-1 and V is TRBV5-1; 8 bases agree with TRBD2. The CDR3 runs 16 residues. CDR1 and CDR2 from the germline V gene are SGHRS and YFSETQ. V lost 0 bases to trimming and J lost 6 bases; unmatched junction nucleotides: 8. For the CDR3, the DNA is TGCGCCAGCAGCTTGGGTCAGGGCGGGAGGATCAATGAGCAGTTCTTC. This codes for CASSLGQGGRINEQFF.

The CDR3 region is CASSQGWSVANTGELFF. Here the CDR3 DNA reads TGTGCCAGCAGCCAAGGCTGGTCGGTAGCGAACACCGGGGAGCTGTTTTTT. The genes are TRBV3-1 and TRBJ2-2; D is unclear. The V and J ends lost 1 base and 0 bases respectively, with 12 bases between them. The germline gives CDR1 LGHDT, CDR2 YNNKEL (reference sequence). This CDR3 has 17 residues.

This rearrangement joins TRBV24-1 to TRBJ2-3; D may be TRBD1 (6 bases). V shed 3 bases and J shed 2 bases, with 14 bases lying between them. The CDR3 loop spans 16 amino acids. Per the germline V gene, CDR1 is KGHDR and CDR2 is SFDVKD. The CDR3 DNA reads as TGTGCCACCAGTGATAGGGACACCGCTTCCACAGATACGCAGTATTTT. It translates to CATSDRDTASTDTQYF.

The chain links TRBV20-1 to TRBJ1-2; D may be TRBD1 (5 bases). Germline CDR1 reads DFQATT; CDR2 reads SNEGSKA (reference sequence). This CDR3 is 15 amino acids long. V was pared by 1 base and J by 3 bases, with 15 bases between. DNA of the CDR3: TGCAGTGCTAGAGGCTTGGCATCGGGGGACTATGGCTACACCTTC. Translation: CSARGLASGDYGYTF.